This T cell receptor (beta chain) is drawn from a study of T-cell reconstitution after alpha-beta-depleted transplantation in children. Unique molecular identifiers were used to barcode this TCRbeta library. TCRdb reprocessed the PCR reads with MiXCR, giving one entry per CDR3 protein. The data hold around 400,000 distinct CDR3 sequences, with 20% observed a single time. With 5 bases removed from V and 4 bases from J, the gap between germline ends came to 15 bases. This CDR3 is 14 amino acids long. Germline V CDR1 and CDR2: SGHAT, FQNNGV. The gene calls are TRBV11-2 and TRBJ2-7, with D unclear. The specimen was PBMCs from the stem cell graft donor, collected from the stem cell graft. The clonotype comes from a human donor who donated a stem cell graft to a child with acute myeloid leukemia. The CDR3 protein is CASSPNAIPYEQYF. In nucleotides, the CDR3 is TGTGCCAGCAGCCCCAACGCGATTCCATACGAGCAGTACTTC.